These 26 T cell receptor beta chains were sequenced from one sample in a study of shared clonotypes between healthy human individuals. The method was immunoSEQ multiplex PCR; TCRdb's version includes in-frame clones alone and lacks a portion of them. The sample lists 1.4 million to 1.5 million clones, roughly 96% seen once, with over 1% in the top ten. Sequenced: naive CD4+ T cells sorted from blood. Stated subset: CD45RA+ positively selected. The receptors come from a man under 40 in good health.

The chain combines TRBV7-9 with TRBJ2-3; the match to TRBD2 covers 10 bases. CDR3 length: 18 amino acids. V shed 5 bases and J 2 bases; nucleotides not matched to a gene: 13. CDR1 is SEHNR, CDR2 FQNEAQ, per germline (reference sequence). The CDR3 DNA sequence: TGTGCCAGCAGCATCAGGACTAGCGGAACCGCCAACACAGATACGCAGTATTTT. Its translation: CASSIRTSGTANTDTQYF.

V gene TRBV4-1 combines with J gene TRBJ2-6, with 12 bases fitting TRBD1. Trimming cost V 5 bases and J 3 bases; bases outside gene matches: 8. Germline V gene lookup returns CDR1 MGHRA and CDR2 YSYEKL. The CDR3 covers 18 residues. The CDR3 coding sequence is TGCGCCAGCAGCGAAACGGGACAGGGGGCGGGTGGGGCCAACGTCCTGACTTTC. Protein: CASSETGQGAGGANVLTF.

The chain employs TRBV6-5 and TRBJ2-2; perhaps TRBD1 as D (6 bases). The CDR3 covers 15 residues. Germline CDR1 is MNHEY and CDR2 is SVGAGI. V was trimmed by 9 bases and J by 6 bases, leaving 20 bases between them. The CDR3 nucleotides read TGTGCCAGTAAACCCCTCGGACAGAAACCCGGGGAGCTGTTTTTT. This encodes CASKPLGQKPGELFF.

The chain employs TRBV6-5 and TRBJ2-1, with 9 bases aligning to TRBD1. The germline gives CDR1 MNHEY, CDR2 SVGAGI. J lost 4 bases, V lost 6 bases, and 7 bases had no gene match. The CDR3 length is 15 residues. CDR3 amino acids: CASSSSTGGYNEQFF. CDR3 bases: TGTGCCAGCAGCTCCTCGACAGGGGGGTACAATGAGCAGTTCTTC.

Of note for this clone: Other nucleotide sequences in the sample specify the same CDR3. CDR3 sequence: CASSLEGYEQYF. In DNA, the CDR3 is TGCGCCAGCAGCTTGGAAGGATACGAGCAGTACTTC. The chain links TRBV5-1 to TRBJ2-7; D uncertain. This CDR3 spans 12 amino acids. Trimming removed 0 bases from V and 4 bases from J, with 5 bases in between. Germline assignment: CDR1 SGHRS and CDR2 YFSETQ.

V and J are TRBV27 and TRBJ2-2; D call uncertain. The V gene lost 2 bases and the J gene lost 6 bases, with 13 bases spanning the gap. The CDR3 runs to 15 residues. Germline V gene data show CDR1 as MNHEY and CDR2 as SMNVEV (reference sequence). In DNA form, the CDR3 reads TGTGCCAGCAGTTTAACGCTAGGTCTCGCCGGGGAGCTGTTTTTT. This gives the protein CASSLTLGLAGELFF.

V and J are TRBV5-1 and TRBJ2-6; D not resolved. Trimming removed 0 bases from V and 4 bases from J, with 8 bases in between. The germline V gene has CDR1 SGHRS and CDR2 YFSETQ. The CDR3 is 15 amino acids. The CDR3, as DNA: TGCGCCAGCAGCTTGGACCTGAACGGGGCCAACGTCCTGACTTTC. This gives the protein CASSLDLNGANVLTF.

This clone was detected once. This sequence joins TRBV19 and TRBJ1-5, with no clear D. The CDR3 runs 15 residues. Germline CDR1 reads LNHDA; CDR2 reads SQIVND (reference sequence). V shed 6 bases and J shed 2 bases, with 14 bases lying between them. In DNA form, the CDR3 reads TGTGCCAGTAGCAACAGCCTGAATGGCAATCAGCCCCAGCATTTT. Translating it yields CASSNSLNGNQPQHF. The full variable domain, its missing parts supplied by reference TRBV19 and TRBJ1-5, is DGGITQSPKYLFRKEGQNVTLSCEQNLNHDAMYWYRQDPGQGLRLIYYSQIVNDFQKGDIAEGYSVSREKKESFPLTVTSAQKNPTAFYLCASSNSLNGNQPQHFGDGTRLSIL.

Comment on this clone: This CDR3 is also generated by other DNA sequences in the sample. J is TRBJ1-2 and V is TRBV7-2; D gene ambiguous. The V and J ends lost 1 base and 4 bases respectively, with 4 bases between them. Germline CDR1 is SGHTA and CDR2 is FQGNSA. The CDR3 has 12 amino acids. CDR3 coding DNA: TGTGCCAGCAGCTTAGTCGGCTATGGCTACACCTTC. The encoded protein is CASSLVGYGYTF.

The chain recombines TRBV5-1 with TRBJ2-2, with D perhaps matching TRBD1 (6 bases). This CDR3 region has 16 residues. V was trimmed by 1 base and J by 5 bases, leaving 15 bases between them. The germline V gene has CDR1 SGHRS and CDR2 YFSETQ. As DNA, the CDR3 is TGCGCCAGCAGCTTGAGTAACAGGGTCGGAACCGGGGAGCTGTTTTTT. This encodes CASSLSNRVGTGELFF.

As DNA, the CDR3 is TGCGCCAGCAGCTTGGGTCAAACTAGCGGCCAAGAGACCCAGTACTTC. Encoded protein: CASSLGQTSGQETQYF. The chain joins TRBV5-1 to TRBJ2-5; TRBD2 aligns across 8 bases. This CDR3 is 16 amino acids long. The germline V gene encodes CDR1 SGHRS and CDR2 YFSETQ. Germline trimming cut 0 bases from V and 1 base from J; bases unmatched to any gene: 5.

The V call is TRBV4-3, the J call TRBJ2-3, with 7 nucleotides matching TRBD2. V was clipped by 3 bases and J by 6 bases; unmatched bases: 15. The CDR3 has 17 residues. Looked up from germline, CDR1 is LGHNA and CDR2 is YSLEER. This CDR3 is CASSHLGPGTMRDTQYF. The CDR3, as DNA: TGCGCCAGCAGCCACCTAGGTCCCGGGACTATGCGGGATACGCAGTATTTT.

This clone was detected a few times. The rearrangement joins TRBV5-6 to TRBJ2-3; D is possibly TRBD1 (6 bases). The germline V and J ends were trimmed by 3 bases and 0 bases, with 11 bases remaining between them. The CDR3 consists of 15 residues. Germline CDR1 SGHDT, CDR2 YYEEEE. The CDR3 reads CASSSGTLSTDTQYF. The CDR3 region has the DNA TGTGCCAGCAGCTCCGGGACACTTAGCACAGATACGCAGTATTTT.

This clone was observed a single time. V gene TRBV19 combines with J gene TRBJ2-1, with 14 positions matching TRBD2. V lost 6 bases to trimming and J lost 0 bases; unmatched junction nucleotides: 13. Germline CDR1 and CDR2: LNHDA and SQIVND (reference sequence). The CDR3 runs to 20 residues. The CDR3 loop reads CASSAIIPGTSGSSYNEQFF. The CDR3 bases are TGTGCCAGTAGCGCCATCATACCCGGGACTAGCGGGAGCTCCTACAATGAGCAGTTCTTC.

V is TRBV6-5 and J is TRBJ2-7, with D perhaps assigned TRBD1 or TRBD2 (6 bases each). The CDR3 has 13 residues. V was shortened by 5 bases and J by 8 bases, with 16 bases between the two germline ends. Germline lookup yields CDR1 MNHEY and CDR2 SVGAGI. The CDR3 region is CASSEPGALKQYF. CDR3 sequence (DNA): TGTGCCAGCAGTGAACCGGGGGCCCTCAAGCAGTACTTC.

Concerning this clone: The same CDR3 can be traced to other DNA sequences in this sample. J is TRBJ2-4 and V is TRBV18; D tentatively fits TRBD1 or TRBD2 (5 bases each). Germline V gene data show CDR1 as KGHSH and CDR2 as LQKENI. The V and J ends lost 3 bases and 8 bases respectively, with 5 bases between them. The CDR3 spans 11 residues. CDR3 protein: CASSPGDIQYF. CDR3 DNA sequence: TGTGCCAGCTCACCGGGGGACATTCAGTACTTC. Supplemented by reference TRBV18 and TRBJ2-4, the full variable domain reads NAGVMQNPRHLVRRRGQEARLRCSPMKGHSHVYWYRQLPEEGLKFMVYLQKENIIDESGMPKERFSAEFPKEGPSILRIQQVVRGDSAAYFCASSPGDIQYFGAGTRLSVL.

The genes are TRBV4-1 and TRBJ1-1; D is possibly TRBD1 (6 bases). Per germline, CDR1 MGHRA and CDR2 YSYEKL. The CDR3 consists of 16 residues. Trimming shortened V by 1 base and J by 3 bases, and 15 bases separated the two germline ends. The CDR3 coding sequence is TGCGCCAGCAGCCAAGGTGGGGGGGCTGTGCACACTGAAGCTTTCTTT. Protein: CASSQGGGAVHTEAFF.

J is TRBJ2-5 and V is TRBV5-1, with 7 bases lining up with TRBD2. V was pared by 3 bases and J by 2 bases, with 10 bases of the junction left unmatched. Per germline, CDR1 SGHRS and CDR2 YFSETQ. The CDR3 has 16 amino acids. CDR3: CASSSSSGGLQETQYF. In nucleotides, the CDR3 is TGCGCCAGCAGCTCCTCTAGCGGAGGCCTTCAAGAGACCCAGTACTTC.

The genes are TRBV7-8 and TRBJ2-1, with D possibly matching TRBD1 (6 bases). The CDR3 spans 14 residues. V lost 5 bases and J 9 bases, leaving 17 bases between the germline ends. CDR1 is SGHVS and CDR2 is FQNEAQ in the germline V gene. CDR3 bases: TGTGCCAGCAGCATGGGGACATCCGGTCGTGAGCAGTTCTTC. The encoded protein is CASSMGTSGREQFF.

The chain carries TRBV9 and TRBJ1-2, with D perhaps TRBD1 (5 bases). Germline CDR1 is SGDLS and CDR2 is YYNGEE. The CDR3 has 15 residues. The V and J ends lost 3 bases and 1 base respectively, with 13 bases between them. The CDR3 nucleotides read TGTGCCAGCAGCGCAGAGACAGCAAATAACTATGGCTACACCTTC. Encoded protein: CASSAETANNYGYTF.

The chain couples TRBV10-3 to TRBJ2-7, with D perhaps TRBD1 (7 bases). This CDR3 contains 16 residues. Germline V gene sequence: CDR1 ENHRY, CDR2 SYGVKD. V lost 2 bases and J 2 bases, leaving 16 bases between the germline ends. The CDR3 coding sequence is TGTGCCATCAGTGAGGTGAGGGGGGACAGCCCCTACGAGCAGTACTTC. This translates into CAISEVRGDSPYEQYF.

The V gene is TRBV27, the J gene TRBJ2-7; TRBD2 agrees at 7 bases. Looked up from germline, CDR1 is MNHEY and CDR2 is SMNVEV (reference sequence). V was clipped by 0 bases and J by 1 base; unmatched bases: 6. The CDR3 has 16 residues. In nucleotides, the CDR3 is TGTGCCAGCAGTTTATCGGGGCTAGCGGCGTCCTACGAGCAGTACTTC. This codes for CASSLSGLAASYEQYF.

The chain joins TRBV28 to TRBJ1-5; tentatively, D is TRBD1 (5 bases). The CDR3 extends over 12 amino acids. Trimming removed 6 bases at V and 3 bases at J, with 6 bases between. CDR1 and CDR2 (germline): MDHEN, SYDVKM. CDR3 DNA sequence: TGTGCCAGCAGGACAGTCAATCAGCCCCAGCATTTT. Translation gives CASRTVNQPQHF.

This chain connects TRBV27 to TRBJ2-7, with 9 bases aligning to TRBD2. Germline V gene lookup returns CDR1 MNHEY and CDR2 SMNVEV (reference sequence). This CDR3 is built from 18 residues. Germline trimming cut 4 bases from V and 3 bases from J; bases unmatched to any gene: 16. In nucleotides, the CDR3 is TGTGCCAGCAGTTCTGGGGATGGGCTAGCGGGGACTTTCTACGAGCAGTACTTC. Translating it yields CASSSGDGLAGTFYEQYF.

The chain is built from TRBV2 and TRBJ2-7; no reliable D call. Germline V gene data show CDR1 as SNHLY and CDR2 as FYNNEI. The CDR3 runs to 12 residues. The V gene lost 7 bases and the J gene lost 1 base, with 8 bases spanning the gap. The CDR3 nucleotides are TGTGCCAGCAAAGTGGAGTCCTACGAGCAGTACTTC. Translating it yields CASKVESYEQYF.

This chain links TRBV7-2 with TRBJ2-1; D is uncertain. The germline gives CDR1 SGHTA, CDR2 FQGNSA. This CDR3 comprises 12 residues. V gave up 2 bases and J gave up 15 bases, with 14 bases separating them. This chain's CDR3 is CASSLLGHLRFF. CDR3 bases: TGTGCCAGCAGCTTATTAGGCCATCTGCGGTTCTTC.